The 27 T cell receptor beta chains listed next were all sequenced from one sample in a study of T cells in women clearing cervical HPV infection (dated by TCRdb to between 2018 and 2020). The library was built by means of the immunoSEQ multiplex PCR assay. TCRdb stores this immuneACCESS table with in-frame sequences only. Part of the clones is absent; in the studies checked, under half of the shortfall reflects unresolved V genes, and no reason is known for the rest. The sample's clone listing holds tens of thousands of clones. The biggest ten clones account for 1.2% of the sample. What was sequenced was blood buffy coat. These receptors were taken from a woman aged 18 to 75 with a cervical HPV16 infection that either progressed to CIN3+ or cleared (not recorded which).

A note on this clone: The read comes to an end 3 residues before the CDR3 does, leaving the germline J gene to fill in the end. The chain employs TRBV14 and TRBJ1-6; D is unresolved. Trimming took off 2 bases at V and 6 bases at J, with 11 bases between the two ends. The CDR3 spans 15 residues. Germline V gene lookup returns CDR1 SGHDN and CDR2 FVKESK. The CDR3 bases that were read are TGTGCCAGCAGCCAATTCGAAGGCGGTAATTCACCC. It translates to CASSQFEGGNSP. The whole CDR3 sequence reads CASSQFEGGNSPLHF. Looking up the rest from reference TRBV14 and TRBJ1-6 gives the full variable domain: EAGVTQFPSHSVIEKGQTVTLRCDPISGHDNLYWYRRVMGKEIKFLLHFVKESKQDESGMPNNRFLAERTGGTYSTLKVQPAELEDSGVYFCASSQFEGGNSPLHFGNGTRLTVT.

As concerns this clone: The CDR3 end lies 3 residues beyond the end of the read and is filled in from the germline J gene. This chain connects TRBV7-9 to TRBJ1-1; D ambiguous. The CDR3 sequence is 14 residues long. The germline CDR1 and CDR2 sequences are SEHNR and FQNEAQ (reference sequence). Trimming removed 1 base from V and 5 bases from J, with 11 bases in between. Here the CDR3 reads CASSLDGSKTEAFF. CDR3 bases read: TGTGCCAGCAGCTTAGACGGGTCCAAAACTGAA.

Details on this clone: Read sequence stops 3 residues before the CDR3 end, and the germline J gene provides the missing end. This chain links TRBV5-1 with TRBJ2-1; a possible D gene is TRBD1 (6 bases). Trimming shortened V by 4 bases and J by 4 bases, and 12 bases separated the two germline ends. Looked up from germline, CDR1 is SGHRS and CDR2 is YFSETQ. This CDR3 has 14 amino acids. CDR3 bases read: TGCGCCAGCAGCGCCGGGACAAATTACAATGAG. Its translation: CASSAGTNYNE. The entire CDR3 sequence reads CASSAGTNYNEQFF.

As to this clone: Coverage ceases 3 residues before the CDR3 finishes, and the germline J gene fills in the end. J is TRBJ1-1 and V is TRBV7-9; D is perhaps TRBD1 (6 bases). The CDR3 totals 13 residues. V was trimmed by 3 bases and J by 5 bases, leaving 10 bases between them. The germline CDR1 and CDR2 sequences are SEHNR and FQNEAQ (reference sequence). The part of the CDR3 DNA that was read is TGTGCCAGCAGCTTCCCTGGACAGACTGAA. It is translated as CASSFPGQTE. The complete CDR3 sequence is CASSFPGQTEAFF.

With regard to this clone: The sequence runs out 3 residues before the end of the CDR3; the remainder is reconstructed from the germline J gene. The chain employs TRBV19 and TRBJ1-1; no clear D. Germline values: CDR1 LNHDA, CDR2 SQIVND (reference sequence). The length of the CDR3 is 14 residues. V was clipped by 7 bases and J by 5 bases, with 17 bases between them. CDR3 DNA (partial): TGTGCCAGTATCGATAACCGGGTTGAAACTGAA. Its protein product is CASIDNRVETE. The CDR3 as a whole reads CASIDNRVETEAFF.

On this clone: The read terminates 3 residues before the CDR3 end, so the remaining end is supplied by the germline J gene. The gene calls are TRBV7-2 and TRBJ2-3, with 10 bases aligning to TRBD2. The germline gives CDR1 SGHTA, CDR2 FQGNSA. The CDR3 length is 15 residues. The DNA read from the CDR3 is TGTGCCAGCAGCTCGAGGACTAGCGGTCAAGAGACG. It specifies CASSSRTSGQET. In full, the CDR3 reads CASSSRTSGQETQYF.

Regarding this clone: The read gets to within 3 residues of the CDR3 end, and the germline J gene fills in the rest. The rearrangement uses TRBV30 and TRBJ2-7, with D unresolved. The CDR3 runs to 11 residues. Deletions cut 0 bases from V and 4 bases from J, with 4 bases between. CDR1 and CDR2 from the germline V gene are GTSNPN and SVGIG (reference sequence). The CDR3 sequence: CAWSVLYEQYF. The DNA read from the CDR3 is TGTGCCTGGAGTGTCTTATACGAG.

Regarding this clone: The sequence runs out 3 residues before the end of the CDR3; the remainder is reconstructed from the germline J gene. The rearrangement links TRBV7-9 to TRBJ1-6; D may be TRBD1 (6 bases). The CDR3 contains 13 residues. Germline-derived CDR1 and CDR2 are SEHNR and FQNEAQ (reference sequence). Trimming removed 3 bases from V and 9 bases from J, with 9 bases in between. The sequenced CDR3 bases are TGTGCCAGCAGCTTCGAGGGGGTTTCACCC. Protein product: CASSFEGVSP. The entire CDR3 reads CASSFEGVSPLHF.

As for this clone: The observed sequence ends 3 residues before the CDR3 terminus, with the missing tail filled in from the germline J gene. This chain links TRBV10-3 with TRBJ2-1; TRBD2 matches 7 bases. With V trimmed by 4 bases and J by 6 bases, 12 bases remained unmatched. The CDR3 consists of 16 residues. CDR1 and CDR2 (germline): ENHRY, SYGVKD. The CDR3 DNA, read in part, is TGTGCCATCAGTGGCCGGGCTAGCGGCGGTCTCAATGAG. Amino acids: CAISGRASGGLNE. The entire CDR3 reads CAISGRASGGLNEQFF.

Details on this clone: Read data end 3 residues before the CDR3 end; the end is taken from the germline J gene. V and J are TRBV5-1 and TRBJ1-1; no definite D call. Trimming cost V 0 bases and J 1 base, with 4 bases left between them. Germline values: CDR1 SGHRS, CDR2 YFSETQ. CDR3 length: 13 residues. CDR3 protein: CASSLEPNTEAFF. The part of the CDR3 DNA that was read is TGCGCCAGCAGCTTGGAGCCGAACACTGAA. The whole variable domain, filled in from reference TRBV5-1 and TRBJ1-1, reads KAGVTQTPRYLIKTRGQQVTLSCSPISGHRSVSWYQQTPGQGLQFLFEYFSETQRNKGNFPGRFSGRQFSNSRSEMNVSTLELGDSALYLCASSLEPNTEAFFGQGTRLTVV.

Concerning this clone itself: The read comes to an end 3 residues before the CDR3 does, leaving the germline J gene to fill in the end. J is TRBJ2-7 and V is TRBV7-3; 16 bases agree with TRBD2. V trimming: 1 base; J trimming: 3 bases; junction bases outside the gene matches: 9. Germline CDR1 is SGHTA and CDR2 is FQGTGA. The CDR3 extends over 19 amino acids. The part of the CDR3 DNA that was read is TGTGCCAGCAGCTTAAAAGGGACTAGCGGGAGGGGGTTAAACTACGAG. It is translated as CASSLKGTSGRGLNYE. The CDR3 reads in full as CASSLKGTSGRGLNYEQYF.

Comments on this clone: The read gets to within 3 residues of the CDR3 end, and the germline J gene fills in the rest. The gene calls are TRBV6-2 or TRBV6-3 and TRBJ2-1, with D possibly matching TRBD2 (5 bases). V lost 7 bases and J 7 bases, leaving 14 bases between the germline ends. The germline CDR1 and CDR2 sequences are MNHEY and SVGEGT. The CDR3 is 13 amino acids. The CDR3 DNA, read in part, is TGTGCCAGCATAGGACTCCTTCAAAATGAG. As protein: CASIGLLQNE. The entire CDR3 protein is CASIGLLQNEQFF.

Details on this clone: The observed sequence ends 3 residues before the CDR3 terminus, with the missing tail filled in from the germline J gene. V and J are TRBV19 and TRBJ2-5, with a tentative D call TRBD2 (5 bases). V gave up 3 bases and J gave up 7 bases, with 15 bases separating them. This CDR3 region has 14 residues. Germline values: CDR1 LNHDA, CDR2 SQIVND (reference sequence). CDR3 DNA (partial): TGTGCCAGTAGTATGGTCTCGACCAGCGGGACC. Translating it yields CASSMVSTSGT. In full, the CDR3 reads CASSMVSTSGTQYF.

Comments on this clone: The read stops 3 residues short of the end of the CDR3; the missing end is completed from the germline J gene. The V gene is TRBV30, the J gene TRBJ1-2; TRBD1 might be the D (6 bases). The CDR3 has 13 residues. V shed 3 bases and J shed 4 bases, with 12 bases lying between them. Germline assignment: CDR1 GTSNPN and CDR2 SVGIG (reference sequence). The CDR3 DNA, read in part, is TGTGCCTGGAGGAATTCAGGGGCCTATGGC. The encoded protein is CAWRNSGAYG. The entire CDR3 protein reads CAWRNSGAYGYTF.

Notes on this clone: Coverage ceases 3 residues before the CDR3 finishes, and the germline J gene fills in the end. This rearrangement joins TRBV28 to TRBJ2-4, with 11 positions matching TRBD2. V gave up 4 bases and J gave up 1 base; unmatched junction bases: 3. The V gene's germline CDR1 is MDHEN and CDR2 SYDVKM. This CDR3 is built from 16 residues. CDR3 DNA, as far as it was read: TGTGCCAGCAGTTCGTCTAGCGGGGGGGCCAAAAACATT. Amino acid sequence: CASSSSSGGAKNI. The CDR3 reads in full as CASSSSSGGAKNIQYF.

Details on this clone: The read gets to within 3 residues of the CDR3 end, and the germline J gene fills in the rest. The chain combines TRBV19 with TRBJ2-3, with a tentative D call TRBD1 (5 bases). From germline, CDR1 is LNHDA and CDR2 SQIVND (reference sequence). CDR3 length: 14 amino acids. With 3 bases removed from V and 2 bases from J, the gap between germline ends came to 9 bases. The CDR3 reads CASSMGRVTDTQYF. The DNA read from the CDR3 is TGTGCCAGTAGTATGGGCAGGGTCACAGATACG.

Notes on this clone: The CDR3 extends 3 residues past the end of the read, so its final part is completed from the germline J gene. The chain couples TRBV2 to TRBJ1-3; a weak D match, TRBD1 (6 bases). This CDR3 has 15 amino acids. V was cut by 6 bases and J by 2 bases, with 14 bases left in between. The V gene's germline CDR1 is SNHLY and CDR2 FYNNEI. The CDR3 sequence is CASSRDIQAGNTIYF. Partial CDR3 DNA: TGTGCCAGCAGCCGGGACATCCAAGCTGGAAACACC.

Worth noting for this clone: The sequenced fragment ends 3 residues before the CDR3 boundary, so the rest is inferred from the germline J gene. The V and J genes are TRBV5-4 and TRBJ2-2, with D hard to call. Germline V gene lookup returns CDR1 SGHNT and CDR2 YYREEE (reference sequence). The CDR3 sequence is 15 residues long. The germline V and J ends were trimmed by 4 bases and 1 base, with 11 bases remaining between them. This chain's CDR3 is CASSLDAKNTGELFF. The CDR3 bases that were read are TGTGCCAGCAGCCTGGACGCGAAGAACACCGGGGAG. Together with reference TRBV5-4 and TRBJ2-2, the CDR3 gives the full variable domain: ETGVTQSPTHLIKTRGQQVTLRCSSQSGHNTVSWYQQALGQGPQFIFQYYREEENGRGNFPPRFSGLQFPNYSSELNVNALELDDSALYLCASSLDAKNTGELFFGEGSRLTVL.

Notes on this clone: Read sequence stops 3 residues before the CDR3 end, and the germline J gene provides the missing end. The chain combines TRBV6-2 or TRBV6-3 with TRBJ2-1; the match to TRBD1 covers 9 bases. Germline-derived CDR1 and CDR2 are MNHEY and SVGEGT. Trimming took 6 bases from V and 7 from J; bases not matched to a gene: 10. This CDR3 is built from 15 residues. The CDR3 is CASRPRDRAPNEQFF. The DNA read from the CDR3 is TGTGCCAGCAGACCCCGGGACAGGGCGCCGAATGAG.

The DNA read from the CDR3 is TGCAGTGCCCCACCCCCGGGGAAGTACAATGAG. Residues: CSAPPPGKYNE. Given in full, the CDR3 is CSAPPPGKYNEQFF. This rearrangement joins TRBV20-1 to TRBJ2-1; tentatively, D is TRBD2 (5 bases). The read terminates 3 residues before the CDR3 end, so the remaining end is supplied by the germline J gene. Germline-derived CDR1 and CDR2 are DFQATT and SNEGSKA (reference sequence). The V and J ends lost 6 bases and 4 bases respectively, with 16 bases between them. The CDR3 has 14 amino acids.

This CDR3 reads CASGAYSGNTIYF. The CDR3 bases that were read are TGTGCCAGCGGTGCCTACTCTGGAAACACC. This chain links TRBV2 with TRBJ1-3; D remains ambiguous. The read ends 3 residues before the CDR3 terminus; that terminus is restored from the germline J gene. Looked up from germline, CDR1 is SNHLY and CDR2 is FYNNEI. The CDR3 length is 13 residues. V was clipped by 8 bases and J by 0 bases, with 8 bases between them.

A note on this clone: The read is 3 residues too short to cover the CDR3 end, so that end is filled in from the germline J gene. The chain couples TRBV7-6 to TRBJ2-2; the D gene is possibly TRBD1 (6 bases). Germline V lookup: CDR1 SGHVS, CDR2 FNYEAQ. The CDR3 totals 15 residues. Trimming shortened V by 1 base and J by 4 bases, and 10 bases separated the two germline ends. The part of the CDR3 DNA that was read is TGTGCCAGCAGCTTAGTTCCCAGGGGCACCGGGGAG. The encoded protein is CASSLVPRGTGE. The whole CDR3 reads CASSLVPRGTGELFF.

Comments on this clone: The DNA ends 3 residues before the CDR3 does, and the rest of the CDR3 is filled in from the germline J gene. This chain links TRBV2 with TRBJ2-7; weak D call: TRBD1 (6 bases). The V end lost 4 bases, the J end lost 2 bases, and 12 bases lay between the germline ends. Germline V lookup: CDR1 SNHLY, CDR2 FYNNEI. The CDR3 is made up of 14 amino acids. The CDR3 spells CASSAGQPPYEQYF. The CDR3 DNA, read in part, is TGTGCCAGCAGTGCCGGACAGCCACCCTACGAG.

On this clone: The CDR3 end falls 3 residues outside the read, so it is completed with the germline J gene. The chain has TRBV7-2 and TRBJ1-2; no clear D gene. With 5 bases removed from V and 4 bases from J, the gap between germline ends came to 14 bases. Germline CDR1 reads SGHTA; CDR2 reads FQGNSA. This CDR3 region has 14 residues. The CDR3 is CASSGSRVAYGYTF. The covered CDR3 bases are TGTGCCAGCAGCGGCAGTCGCGTAGCCTATGGC.

Turning to this clone: The CDR3 goes on 3 residues after the read ends, and that part is filled in from the germline J gene. The gene calls are TRBV19 and TRBJ1-2; D unresolved. Germline V lookup: CDR1 LNHDA, CDR2 SQIVND (reference sequence). The length of the CDR3 is 13 residues. The CDR3 bases that were read are TGTGCCAGCGCTCGCTTCCCTGCCTACGAC. This codes for CASARFPAYD. From start to end, the CDR3 is CASARFPAYDYTF.

A note on this clone: The CDR3 extends 3 residues past the end of the read, so its final part is completed from the germline J gene. This rearrangement joins TRBV20-1 to TRBJ1-2, with no clear D. V lost 6 bases, J lost 4 bases, and 12 bases lay in between. The CDR3 is made up of 12 amino acids. CDR1 is DFQATT and CDR2 is SNEGSKA in the germline V gene (reference sequence). The CDR3 reads CSAVPDSYGYTF. CDR3 DNA (partial): TGCAGTGCCGTACCCGATAGCTATGGC.

Turning to this clone: Read coverage stops 3 residues before the CDR3 terminus; the germline J gene supplies the remainder. The J gene is TRBJ2-2, the V gene TRBV29-1; TRBD1 agrees at 7 bases. The CDR3 runs 12 residues. Looked up from germline, CDR1 is SQVTM and CDR2 is ANQGSEA. The V and J ends lost 7 bases and 7 bases, in that order; junction bases with no gene match: 6. The chain's CDR3 is CSATGRNGELFF. CDR3 bases read: TGCAGCGCGACAGGGCGTAACGGGGAG.